The 30 T cell receptor beta chains in this list originate from one sample, sequenced in a study of T cells after yellow fever vaccination. Using its own MiXCR run on the 5' RACE reads, TCRdb lists one record per CDR3 protein. This sample has 250,000 to 400,000 distinct CDR3 sequences, with 3.5% to 4.5% found just once. The source was PBMCs, collected 15 days after the yellow fever booster vaccination. The receptor source for this set is a man between 18 and 35 years old who received the YFV17D yellow fever vaccine.

V is TRBV6-6 and J is TRBJ2-3; 7 bases fit TRBD2. V was clipped by 5 bases and J by 5 bases; unmatched bases: 4. Looked up from germline, CDR1 is MNHNY and CDR2 is SVGAGI (reference sequence). The CDR3 runs to 13 residues. The CDR3 bases are TGTGCCAGCAGTGGGGGGGGGTTAGATACGCAGTATTTT. This codes for CASSGGGLDTQYF.

This clonotype was detected a few times. V usage is TRBV5-6 and J usage is TRBJ2-7, with 7 bases that match TRBD1. The CDR3 runs to 17 residues. The germline V gene has CDR1 SGHDT and CDR2 YYEEEE. V was pared by 2 bases and J by 0 bases, with 11 bases of the junction left unmatched. The CDR3 protein is CASSLLMTGKLSYEQYV. CDR3 DNA sequence: TGTGCCAGCAGCTTACTTATGACAGGGAAACTCTCCTACGAGCAGTACGTC.

This clonotype appeared a few times. The chain recombines TRBV2 with TRBJ2-5; D is unresolved. The V gene lost 2 bases and the J gene lost 4 bases, with 5 bases spanning the gap. This CDR3 spans 12 amino acids. Germline CDR1 and CDR2: SNHLY and FYNNEI. CDR3 protein: CASSESTETQYF. For the CDR3, the DNA is TGTGCCAGCAGTGAATCTACAGAGACCCAGTACTTC.

This clonotype appeared a few times. This chain links TRBV7-9 with TRBJ2-3, with 10 bases aligning to TRBD2. Germline CDR1 SEHNR, CDR2 FQNEAQ (reference sequence). The J segment lost 0 bases and the V segment lost 6 bases, leaving 12 bases of the junction unmatched. The CDR3 is 18 amino acids. The CDR3 DNA reads TGTGCCAGCAGTCCCGGGACTAGCGCTACGTCTAGCACAGATACGCAGTATTTT. Translation gives CASSPGTSATSSTDTQYF.

V usage is TRBV6-5 and J usage is TRBJ2-1, with a weak D call TRBD1 (7 bases). This CDR3 spans 13 amino acids. V dropped 4 bases and J dropped 11 bases, with 15 bases sitting between them. Germline V gene lookup returns CDR1 MNHEY and CDR2 SVGAGI. DNA of the CDR3: TGTGCCAGCAGTTCCACAGGGGCGGGAAAGCAGTTCTTC. Translated: CASSSTGAGKQFF.

This clonotype is a singleton in its sample. The CDR3, as DNA: TGTGCCAGCAGCTTAGGGTCGGGGGTGAGCGCCGGGGAGCTGTTTTTT. Its protein product is CASSLGSGVSAGELFF. The V call is TRBV7-2, the J call TRBJ2-2; a weak D match, TRBD2 (6 bases). In germline, CDR1 is SGHTA, CDR2 FQGNSA. Deletions cut 1 base from V and 6 bases from J, with 15 bases between. This CDR3 is built from 16 residues.

The rearrangement links TRBV2 to TRBJ2-7; no clear D. Germline V gene data show CDR1 as SNHLY and CDR2 as FYNNEI. V lost 7 bases to trimming and J lost 1 base, with 8 bases between them. This CDR3 is 12 amino acids long. The CDR3 nucleotides are TGTGCCAGCATGGGGTTTTCCTACGAGCAGTACTTC. It is translated as CASMGFSYEQYF.

This clonotype was seen at least ten times. V and J are TRBV5-5 and TRBJ1-5; TRBD1 might be the D (5 bases). Germline CDR1 reads SGHKS; CDR2 reads YYEKEE (reference sequence). V was trimmed by 0 bases and J by 7 bases, leaving 8 bases between them. The CDR3 consists of 13 residues. This CDR3 reads CASSLGGEQPQHF. CDR3 in DNA: TGTGCCAGCAGCTTGGGGGGGGAGCAGCCCCAGCATTTT.

The sample holds a few counts of this clonotype. The V call is TRBV7-2, the J call TRBJ2-1; the D gene is possibly TRBD1 (6 bases). This CDR3 has 16 residues. Germline loops: CDR1 SGHTA, CDR2 FQGNSA. Trimming shortened V by 2 bases and J by 6 bases, and 17 bases separated the two germline ends. DNA of the CDR3: TGTGCCAGCAGCTTACCAAGGGGGAGACGGGGCAATGAGCAGTTCTTC. Translation: CASSLPRGRRGNEQFF.

This sequence joins TRBV4-1 and TRBJ2-5; TRBD1 matches 8 bases. The V gene end was trimmed by 0 bases and the J gene end by 2 bases; junction bases not matched to a gene: 8. The CDR3 length is 17 residues. Germline lookup yields CDR1 MGHRA and CDR2 YSYEKL. The CDR3 sequence is CASSQDRGTGVQETQYF. CDR3 bases: TGCGCCAGCAGCCAAGATAGGGGGACAGGAGTTCAAGAGACCCAGTACTTC.

The chain couples TRBV5-1 to TRBJ1-1; D is unclear. The CDR3 covers 13 residues. Trimming stripped 2 bases from V and 3 bases from J, with 8 bases between. CDR1 and CDR2 (germline): SGHRS, YFSETQ. CDR3: CASSFQSYTEAFF. The CDR3 DNA sequence: TGCGCCAGCAGCTTCCAGAGTTACACTGAAGCTTTCTTT.

The chain uses TRBV19 and TRBJ1-2, with D maybe TRBD1 (5 bases). Germline loops: CDR1 LNHDA, CDR2 SQIVND (reference sequence). The CDR3 is 14 residues long. V was clipped by 4 bases and J by 2 bases, with 11 bases between them. CDR3 region: CASSKGTENYGYTF. Here the CDR3 DNA reads TGTGCCAGTAGTAAGGGGACTGAAAACTATGGCTACACCTTC.

This clonotype was seen many times. The V and J genes are TRBV27 and TRBJ2-2; D gene unclear. Trimming left V 2 bases short and J 10 bases short, with 2 bases between. The germline gives CDR1 MNHEY, CDR2 SMNVEV (reference sequence). The CDR3 is 10 residues long. As DNA, the CDR3 is TGTGCCAGCAGTTTAGAGGAGCTGTTTTTT. It encodes CASSLEELFF.

This rearrangement joins TRBV4-3 to TRBJ1-1, with D unresolved. The V end was cut by 0 bases, the J end by 0 bases, with 8 bases between. Germline loops: CDR1 LGHNA, CDR2 YSLEER. This CDR3 has 15 residues. CDR3 in amino acids: CASSQELTLNTEAFF. CDR3 nucleotides: TGCGCCAGCAGCCAAGAACTCACCCTGAACACTGAAGCTTTCTTT.

This chain uses TRBV27 with TRBJ2-6, with D perhaps given as TRBD1 or TRBD2 (5 bases each). The CDR3 is made up of 18 amino acids. Germline CDR1 and CDR2: MNHEY and SMNVEV (reference sequence). The V gene lost 6 bases and the J gene lost 0 bases, with 18 bases spanning the gap. The CDR3 DNA reads TGTGCCAGCAGGTCAACCGGGACGTACGGCTCTGGGGCCAACGTCCTGACTTTC. Encoded protein: CASRSTGTYGSGANVLTF.

This clonotype was detected a few times. The chain recombines TRBV6-5 with TRBJ2-1; TRBD2 agrees at 8 bases. V was pared by 6 bases and J by 4 bases, with 11 bases of the junction left unmatched. The CDR3 extends over 16 amino acids. Germline CDR1 reads MNHEY; CDR2 reads SVGAGI. CDR3 sequence (DNA): TGTGCCAGCAGCCTCTCGATAGCGGGGAGTTACAATGAGCAGTTCTTC. Its protein product is CASSLSIAGSYNEQFF.

This clonotype has ten or more counts. CDR3 sequence: CASSLTGTNEKLFF. In nucleotides, the CDR3 is TGTGCCAGCAGCTTGACAGGGACTAATGAAAAACTGTTTTTT. The chain uses TRBV7-2 and TRBJ1-4; 7 nucleotides match TRBD1. Germline V CDR1 and CDR2: SGHTA, FQGNSA. This CDR3 has 14 residues. J lost 2 bases, V lost 3 bases, and 0 bases had no gene match.

The sample holds a few counts of this clonotype. The chain combines TRBV18 with TRBJ2-7, with 7 positions matching TRBD2. Germline loops: CDR1 KGHSH, CDR2 LQKENI. Trimming cost V 5 bases and J 0 bases; bases outside gene matches: 4. CDR3 length: 14 amino acids. CDR3 nucleotide sequence: TGTGCCAGCTCAGGGGGGGGGAGCTCCTACGAGCAGTACTTC. Translating it yields CASSGGGSSYEQYF.

There are a few counts of this clonotype. This chain joins TRBV12-3 or TRBV12-4 and TRBJ1-2; no clear D gene. The CDR3 has 13 residues. V lost 5 bases, J lost 4 bases, and 11 bases lay in between. CDR3 sequence (DNA): TGTGCCAGCAGTGCCGGCCCGACCTATGGCTACACCTTC. Translating it yields CASSAGPTYGYTF.

Ten or more counts support this clonotype. This chain uses TRBV20-1 with TRBJ2-7; 7 bases line up with TRBD2. There are 14 residues in the CDR3. With 5 bases clipped from V and 5 bases from J, the junction kept 12 bases outside the gene matches. In germline, CDR1 is DFQATT, CDR2 SNEGSKA (reference sequence). In DNA form, the CDR3 reads TGCAGTGCTTATGCGACGGGCGCGGGGGACGAGCAGTACTTC. Its protein product is CSAYATGAGDEQYF.

The V gene is TRBV29-1, the J gene TRBJ2-7; a weak D match, TRBD1 (6 bases). V was cut by 6 bases and J by 6 bases, with 15 bases left in between. Germline CDR1 and CDR2: SQVTM and ANQGSEA. This CDR3 comprises 12 residues. The CDR3: CSVYRVSGEQYF. Written as DNA, the CDR3 is TGCAGCGTCTACAGGGTATCGGGCGAGCAGTACTTC.

This sequence joins TRBV5-1 and TRBJ2-7, with D unresolved. The V gene's germline CDR1 is SGHRS and CDR2 YFSETQ. The CDR3 covers 16 residues. Trimming took off 4 bases at V and 0 bases at J, with 17 bases between the two ends. In DNA form, the CDR3 reads TGCGCCAGCAGCCCTCGTTCCAAGGTGAGCTCCTACGAGCAGTACTTC. It specifies CASSPRSKVSSYEQYF.

The chain combines TRBV28 with TRBJ1-1; D gene unclear. The CDR3 contains 15 residues. CDR1 is MDHEN, CDR2 SYDVKM, per germline. Trimming took 7 bases from V and 1 from J, leaving 16 bases between them. The CDR3 spells CASTPLEDPNTEAFF. The CDR3 coding sequence is TGTGCCAGCACCCCGTTGGAGGATCCGAACACTGAAGCTTTCTTT.

This clonotype was found many times. J is TRBJ2-2 and V is TRBV6-2 or TRBV6-3; D unclear. Germline V gene lookup returns CDR1 MNHEY and CDR2 SVGEGT. V lost 5 bases to trimming and J lost 0 bases, with 7 bases between them. This CDR3 comprises 14 residues. The CDR3, as DNA: TGTGCCAGCAGTCCAGGTCCGAACACCGGGGAGCTGTTTTTT. This codes for CASSPGPNTGELFF.

This clonotype was counted many times. CDR3 sequence reads: CASRPSIDGTDTQYF. CDR3 sequence (DNA): TGTGCCAGCAGACCTTCCATCGACGGCACAGATACGCAGTATTTT. This chain joins TRBV7-9 and TRBJ2-3; D gene ambiguous. The germline V gene has CDR1 SEHNR and CDR2 FQNEAQ (reference sequence). V was pared by 6 bases and J by 1 base, with 14 bases between. The CDR3 length is 15 residues.

In this sample, this clonotype turned up a few times. The genes are TRBV6-2 or TRBV6-3 and TRBJ2-1; tentatively, D is TRBD2 (6 bases). Looked up from germline, CDR1 is MNHEY and CDR2 is SVGEGT. The V gene lost 2 bases and the J gene lost 6 bases, with 14 bases spanning the gap. This CDR3 is 15 amino acids long. The CDR3 nucleotides are TGTGCCAGCAGTTACCGGGAGCTAAGGGCCAATGAGCAGTTCTTC. Amino acid sequence: CASSYRELRANEQFF.

This clonotype has a handful of counts. This chain connects TRBV7-3 to TRBJ2-1, with D perhaps matching TRBD2 (7 bases). V was trimmed by 6 bases and J by 4 bases, leaving 13 bases between them. This CDR3 spans 14 amino acids. Germline CDR1 reads SGHTA; CDR2 reads FQGTGA. Written as DNA, the CDR3 is TGTGCCAGCAGTGGGGGGGCCGGGTACAATGAGCAGTTCTTC. This codes for CASSGGAGYNEQFF.

Many counts were recorded for this clonotype. V is TRBV4-2 and J is TRBJ2-1, with unresolved D. The CDR3 is made up of 15 amino acids. Trimming left V 1 base short and J 8 bases short, with 15 bases between. Germline V gene lookup returns CDR1 LGHNA and CDR2 YNFKEQ. The chain's CDR3 is CASSQGPLTSDEQFF. Here the CDR3 DNA reads TGTGCCAGCAGCCAAGGACCACTGACTTCCGATGAGCAGTTCTTC.

The chain employs TRBV27 and TRBJ1-3; D not resolved. From germline, CDR1 is MNHEY and CDR2 SMNVEV (reference sequence). V lost 2 bases and J lost 2, with 10 bases in between. This CDR3 is built from 15 residues. The DNA for the CDR3 is TGTGCCAGCAGTTTAGTAAGGGTTGCTGGAAACACCATATATTTT. Translation gives CASSLVRVAGNTIYF.

V gene TRBV7-3 combines with J gene TRBJ1-2, with a possible D match to TRBD1 (5 bases). Germline loops: CDR1 SGHTA, CDR2 FQGTGA. Trimming cost V 5 bases and J 4 bases, with 14 bases left between them. This CDR3 region has 14 residues. In DNA, the CDR3 is TGTGCCAGCAGCAGCCAGCAGGGCCCCTATGGCTACACCTTC. Its protein is CASSSQQGPYGYTF.